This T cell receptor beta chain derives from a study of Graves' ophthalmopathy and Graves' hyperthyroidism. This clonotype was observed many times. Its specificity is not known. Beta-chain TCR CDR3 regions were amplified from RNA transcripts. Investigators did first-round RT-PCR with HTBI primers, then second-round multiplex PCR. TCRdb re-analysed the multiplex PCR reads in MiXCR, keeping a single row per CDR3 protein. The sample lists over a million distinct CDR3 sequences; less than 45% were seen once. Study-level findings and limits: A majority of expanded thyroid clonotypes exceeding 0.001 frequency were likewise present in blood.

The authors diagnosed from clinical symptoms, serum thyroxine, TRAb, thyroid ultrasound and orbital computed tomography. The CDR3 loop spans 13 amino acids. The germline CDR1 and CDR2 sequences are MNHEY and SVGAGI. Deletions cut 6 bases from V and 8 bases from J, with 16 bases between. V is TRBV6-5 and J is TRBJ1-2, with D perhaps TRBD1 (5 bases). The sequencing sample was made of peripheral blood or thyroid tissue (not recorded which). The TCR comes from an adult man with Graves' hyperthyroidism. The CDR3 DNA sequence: TGTGCCAGCAGCCGGTCGGGACGCAGCGGCTACACCTTC. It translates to CASSRSGRSGYTF.